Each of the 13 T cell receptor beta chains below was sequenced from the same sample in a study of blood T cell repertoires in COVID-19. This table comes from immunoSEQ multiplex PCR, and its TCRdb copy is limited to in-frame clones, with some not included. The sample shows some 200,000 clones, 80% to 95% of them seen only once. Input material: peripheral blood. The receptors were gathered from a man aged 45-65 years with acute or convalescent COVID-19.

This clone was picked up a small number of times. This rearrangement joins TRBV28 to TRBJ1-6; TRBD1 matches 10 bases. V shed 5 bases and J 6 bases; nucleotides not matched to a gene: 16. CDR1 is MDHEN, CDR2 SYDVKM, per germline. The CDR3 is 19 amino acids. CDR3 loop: CASSPSPGDRTGGNSPLHF. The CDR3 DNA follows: TGTGCCAGCAGTCCCTCACCCGGGGACCGGACAGGGGGTAATTCACCCCTCCACTTT.

DNA of the CDR3: TGTGCCTGGGCTATAGCTAACTATGGCTACACCTTC. Protein product: CAWAIANYGYTF. The chain carries TRBV30 and TRBJ1-2; no definite D call. CDR3 length: 12 residues. V gave up 5 bases and J gave up 0 bases, with 7 bases separating them. Germline values: CDR1 GTSNPN, CDR2 SVGIG (reference sequence). Drawing the rest from reference TRBV30 and TRBJ1-2, the complete variable domain is SQTIHQWPATLVQPVGSPLSLECTVEGTSNPNLYWYRQAAGRGLQLLFYSVGIGQISSEVPQNLSASRPQDRQFILSSKKLLLSDSGFYLCAWAIANYGYTFGSGTRLTVV.

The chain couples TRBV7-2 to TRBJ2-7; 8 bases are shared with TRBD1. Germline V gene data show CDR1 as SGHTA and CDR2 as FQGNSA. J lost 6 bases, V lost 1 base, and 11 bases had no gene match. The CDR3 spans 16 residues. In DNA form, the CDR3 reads TGTGCCAGCAGCTTAGAAGGAGTCAGGGGGCGAGCCGAGCAGTACTTC. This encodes CASSLEGVRGRAEQYF.

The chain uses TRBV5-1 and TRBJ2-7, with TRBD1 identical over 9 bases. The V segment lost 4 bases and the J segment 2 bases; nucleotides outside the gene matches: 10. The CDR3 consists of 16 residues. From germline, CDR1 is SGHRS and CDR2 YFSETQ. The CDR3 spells CASSPRRQGGTYEQYF. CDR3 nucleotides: TGCGCCAGCAGCCCTCGTCGACAGGGGGGCACCTACGAGCAGTACTTC. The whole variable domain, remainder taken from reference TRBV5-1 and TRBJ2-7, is KAGVTQTPRYLIKTRGQQVTLSCSPISGHRSVSWYQQTPGQGLQFLFEYFSETQRNKGNFPGRFSGRQFSNSRSEMNVSTLELGDSALYLCASSPRRQGGTYEQYFGPGTRLTVT.

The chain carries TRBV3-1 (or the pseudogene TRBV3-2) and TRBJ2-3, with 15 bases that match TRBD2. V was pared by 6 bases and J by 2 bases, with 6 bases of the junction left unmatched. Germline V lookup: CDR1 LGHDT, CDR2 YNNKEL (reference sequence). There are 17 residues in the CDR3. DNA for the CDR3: TGTGCCAGCAGACGCTGGACTAGCGGGGGGGCCACAGATACGCAGTATTTT. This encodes CASRRWTSGGATDTQYF.

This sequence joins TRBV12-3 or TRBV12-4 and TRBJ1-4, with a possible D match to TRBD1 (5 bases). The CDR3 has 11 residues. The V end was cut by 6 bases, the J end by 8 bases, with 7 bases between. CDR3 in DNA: TGTGCCAGCAGACAGGCGGAAAAACTGTTTTTT. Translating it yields CASRQAEKLFF.

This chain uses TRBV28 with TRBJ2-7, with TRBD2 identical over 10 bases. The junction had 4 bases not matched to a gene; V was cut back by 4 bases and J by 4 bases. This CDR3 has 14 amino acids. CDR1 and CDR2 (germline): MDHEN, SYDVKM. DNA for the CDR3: TGTGCCAGCAGTTACCTAGCGGGAGCTTACGAGCAGTACTTC. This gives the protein CASSYLAGAYEQYF.

CDR3 sequence (DNA): TGTGCCAGCTCACCTTCCGGGACAGTACTCTCCTACGAGCAGTACTTC. Encoded protein: CASSPSGTVLSYEQYF. This chain uses TRBV18 with TRBJ2-7, with 7 bases identical to TRBD1. The CDR3 extends over 16 amino acids. Unmatched junction bases numbered 8, after V lost 3 bases and J lost 0 bases. Per germline, CDR1 KGHSH and CDR2 LQKENI.

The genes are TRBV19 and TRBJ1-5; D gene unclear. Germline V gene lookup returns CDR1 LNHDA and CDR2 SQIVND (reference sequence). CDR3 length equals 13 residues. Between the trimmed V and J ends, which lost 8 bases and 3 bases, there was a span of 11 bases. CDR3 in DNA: TGTGCCAGTGGAGGGTTATACAATCAGCCCCAGCATTTT. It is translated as CASGGLYNQPQHF.

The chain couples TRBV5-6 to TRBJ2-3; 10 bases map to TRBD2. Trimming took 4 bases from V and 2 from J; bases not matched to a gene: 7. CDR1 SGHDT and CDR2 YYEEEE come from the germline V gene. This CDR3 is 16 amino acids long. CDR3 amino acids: CASSLYGTSATDTQYF. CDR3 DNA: TGTGCCAGCAGCCTATACGGGACTAGCGCCACAGATACGCAGTATTTT.

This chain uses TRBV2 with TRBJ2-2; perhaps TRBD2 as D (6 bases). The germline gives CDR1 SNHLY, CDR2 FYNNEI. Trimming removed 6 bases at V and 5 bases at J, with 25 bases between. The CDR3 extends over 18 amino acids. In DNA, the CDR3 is TGTGCCAGCAGGATAAATGGCTTTGGAGGGGTAATTACCGGGGAGCTGTTTTTT. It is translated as CASRINGFGGVITGELFF.

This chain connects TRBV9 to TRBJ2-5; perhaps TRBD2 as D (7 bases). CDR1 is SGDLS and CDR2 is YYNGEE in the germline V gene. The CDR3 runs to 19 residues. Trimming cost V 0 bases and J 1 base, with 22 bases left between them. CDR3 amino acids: CASSVGVTGWGGTQETQYF. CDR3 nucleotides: TGTGCCAGCAGCGTAGGGGTCACAGGGTGGGGAGGGACCCAAGAGACCCAGTACTTC. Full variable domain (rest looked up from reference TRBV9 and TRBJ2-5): DSGVTQTPKHLITATGQRVTLRCSPRSGDLSVYWYQQSLDQGLQFLIQYYNGEERAKGNILERFSAQQFPDLHSELNLSSLELGDSALYFCASSVGVTGWGGTQETQYFGPGTRLLVL.

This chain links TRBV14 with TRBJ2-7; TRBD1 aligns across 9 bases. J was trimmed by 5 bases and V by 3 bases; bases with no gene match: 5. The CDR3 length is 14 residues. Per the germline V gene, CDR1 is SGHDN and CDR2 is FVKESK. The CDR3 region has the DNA TGTGCCAGCAGCCACGGGACAGGGCGCGACGAGCAGTACTTC. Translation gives CASSHGTGRDEQYF.